The rows below give T cell receptor beta chains drawn from one sample of a study of T cell responses to AZD1222 COVID-19 vaccine. Repertoires were generated with immunoSEQ multiplex PCR, while TCRdb's copy carries only in-frame clones and drops some. The sample includes roughly 77,000 clones, 90% to 95% of them seen just once. Sequencing used peripheral blood, obtained on day 0 of AZD1222 vaccination. These receptor sequences come from an adult in good health. Each CDR3 is given with its conserved first and last residue. The D gene is left open where the match is weak.

D: .
V: TRBV28
J: TRBJ2-1
CDR3: CASTFWGGSFF
DNA: TGTGCCAGCACGTTTTGGGGGGGCTCGTTCTTC

D: .
V: TRBV5-5
J: TRBJ1-4
CDR3: CASIPAPAENEKLFF
DNA: TGTGCCAGCATCCCCGCACCCGCCGAGAATGAAAAACTGTTTTTT

D: .
V: TRBV28
J: TRBJ1-1
CDR3: CASSLSAGAHTEAFF
DNA: TGTGCCAGCAGTTTATCTGCCGGGGCTCACACTGAAGCTTTCTTT

D: TRBD1
V: TRBV2
J: TRBJ1-5
CDR3: CASSPTGGQPQHF
DNA: TGTGCCAGCAGTCCCACAGGGGGGCAGCCCCAGCATTTT

D: TRBD1
V: TRBV28
J: TRBJ2-2
CDR3: CASSPGQANTGELFF
DNA: TGTGCCAGCAGCCCGGGACAGGCGAACACCGGGGAGCTGTTTTTT

D: TRBD2
V: TRBV7-7
J: TRBJ2-2
CDR3: CASSRLAGVGGELFF
DNA: TGTGCTAGCAGCCGACTAGCGGGGGTAGGCGGGGAGCTGTTTTTT

D: .
V: TRBV6-5
J: TRBJ2-7
CDR3: CASSSGTLGYEQYF
DNA: TGTGCCAGCAGCTCCGGGACGCTCGGATACGAGCAGTACTTC

D: TRBD2
V: TRBV5-6
J: TRBJ2-3
CDR3: CASSLVSGTQFGTDTQYF
DNA: TGTGCCAGCAGCTTGGTTAGCGGGACCCAATTTGGCACAGATACGCAGTATTTT

D: .
V: TRBV7-3
J: TRBJ1-6
CDR3: CASSLTAGPFYNSPLHF
DNA: TGTGCCAGCAGCTTAACTGCAGGGCCGTTCTATAATTCACCCCTCCACTTT

D: .
V: TRBV6-5
J: TRBJ2-1
CDR3: CASSYSNNEQFF
DNA: TGTGCCAGCAGTTACTCGAACAATGAGCAGTTCTTC

D: .
V: TRBV19
J: TRBJ1-5
CDR3: CASSIVVSNQPQHF
DNA: TGTGCCAGTAGTATAGTAGTAAGCAATCAGCCCCAGCATTTT

D: .
V: TRBV6-2/TRBV6-3
J: TRBJ2-7
CDR3: CASSYEGTMTSEQYF
DNA: TGTGCCAGCAGTTACGAGGGGACAATGACGTCCGAGCAGTACTTC

D: .
V: TRBV19
J: TRBJ1-1
CDR3: CASSIHNPTSGPKNTEAFF
DNA: TGTGCCAGTAGTATCCACAATCCGACATCCGGGCCGAAGAACACTGAAGCTTTCTTT

D: .
V: TRBV21-1
J: TRBJ1-2
CDR3: CASSKEEGQEGYTF
DNA: TGTGCCAGCAGCAAAGAGGAAGGACAGGAGGGCTACACCTTC